The 31 T cell receptor beta chains below were found in one sample sequenced in a study of control samples from healthy donors and cancer patients. Measured with immunoSEQ multiplex PCR; TCRdb has only the in-frame clones, and not every one. The sample yields about 94,000 clones, about nine tenths seen once. The source material was blood. The receptors were sampled from a woman aged 18-30 years in good health.

This clone was recorded only once. The rearrangement joins TRBV29-1 to TRBJ1-2; D is possibly TRBD1 (6 bases). The CDR3 is 11 amino acids. Trimming shortened V by 8 bases and J by 2 bases, and 9 bases separated the two germline ends. CDR1 is SQVTM and CDR2 is ANQGSEA in the germline V gene. CDR3 residues: CSSGENYGYTF. CDR3 DNA: TGCAGCTCAGGGGAAAACTATGGCTACACCTTC.

The rearrangement uses TRBV6-5 and TRBJ1-1; D uncertain. The CDR3 is 14 residues long. V was trimmed by 2 bases and J by 4 bases, leaving 11 bases between them. The germline gives CDR1 MNHEY, CDR2 SVGAGI. CDR3 in DNA: TGTGCCAGCAGTTACGGGCGGACGATCACTGAAGCTTTCTTT. This sequence encodes CASSYGRTITEAFF.

The gene calls are TRBV29-1 and TRBJ1-1; perhaps TRBD1 as D (6 bases). V lost 7 bases and J 6 bases, leaving 21 bases between the germline ends. The germline V gene has CDR1 SQVTM and CDR2 ANQGSEA. CDR3 length equals 14 residues. The DNA of the CDR3 is TGCAGCGCTCGACCACAGGGTCTGAGGGCTGAAGCTTTCTTT. It translates to CSARPQGLRAEAFF.

The chain combines TRBV2 with TRBJ2-1; 8 bases line up with TRBD2. The CDR3 is 14 residues long. Germline V CDR1 and CDR2: SNHLY, FYNNEI. The V segment lost 8 bases and the J segment 10 bases; nucleotides outside the gene matches: 13. Here the CDR3 DNA reads TGTGCCAGCGGGGGGGGACTAGGACAAAGGGAGCAGTTCTTC. Translation: CASGGGLGQREQFF. Using reference TRBV2 and TRBJ2-1 for the parts outside the CDR3, the full variable domain is EPEVTQTPSHQVTQMGQEVILRCVPISNHLYFYWYRQILGQKVEFLVSFYNNEISEKSEIFDDQFSVERPDGSNFTLKIRSTKLEDSAMYFCASGGGLGQREQFFGPGTRLTVL.

The chain joins TRBV2 to TRBJ1-2, with D uncertain. This CDR3 contains 11 residues. V lost 7 bases and J lost 8, with 11 bases in between. Germline CDR1 is SNHLY and CDR2 is FYNNEI. The CDR3 loop is CASNGLLGYTF. The DNA of the CDR3 is TGTGCCAGCAATGGCCTGCTGGGCTACACCTTC. Full variable domain (missing parts from reference TRBV2 and TRBJ1-2): EPEVTQTPSHQVTQMGQEVILRCVPISNHLYFYWYRQILGQKVEFLVSFYNNEISEKSEIFDDQFSVERPDGSNFTLKIRSTKLEDSAMYFCASNGLLGYTFGSGTRLTVV.

The V gene is TRBV7-9, the J gene TRBJ1-4; D is perhaps TRBD1 (5 bases). Germline-derived CDR1 and CDR2 are SEHNR and FQNEAQ (reference sequence). The V and J ends lost 5 bases and 8 bases respectively, with 15 bases between them. This CDR3 has 14 residues. For the CDR3, the DNA is TGTGCCAGCAGCGGGGGGACGCTTGGCGAAAAACTGTTTTTT. Amino acids: CASSGGTLGEKLFF.

The chain has TRBV6-1 and TRBJ2-7; 7 bases match TRBD1. The trim removed 1 base at V and 0 bases at J, leaving 3 bases unmatched. The CDR3 totals 15 residues. Germline CDR1 is MNHNS and CDR2 is SASEGT. CDR3 amino acids: CASSEVTGSSYEQYF. In DNA form, the CDR3 reads TGTGCCAGCAGTGAAGTGACAGGGAGCTCCTACGAGCAGTACTTC.

This rearrangement joins TRBV7-2 to TRBJ2-7; D tentatively fits TRBD1 or TRBD2 (6 bases each). The CDR3 sequence is 16 residues long. Deletions cut 5 bases from V and 0 bases from J, with 17 bases between. Germline lookup yields CDR1 SGHTA and CDR2 FQGNSA. Here the CDR3 reads CASSPRGLDSSYEQYF. The CDR3 DNA follows: TGTGCCAGCAGCCCCAGGGGACTCGATAGCTCCTACGAGCAGTACTTC.

The rearrangement links TRBV5-6 to TRBJ1-5, with D possibly matching TRBD1 (5 bases). CDR1 is SGHDT and CDR2 is YYEEEE in the germline V gene. This CDR3 contains 12 residues. The germline V and J ends were trimmed by 2 bases and 14 bases, with 14 bases remaining between them. The CDR3 DNA is TGTGCCAGCAGCTTCCTCCGGACAATTAAGCATTTT. Translation: CASSFLRTIKHF. The full variable domain, completed using reference TRBV5-6 and TRBJ1-5, is DAGVTQSPTHLIKTRGQQVTLRCSPKSGHDTVSWYQQALGQGPQFIFQYYEEEERQRGNFPDRFSGHQFPNYSSELNVNALLLGDSALYLCASSFLRTIKHFGDGTRLSIL.

The chain has TRBV4-2 and TRBJ1-2, with D perhaps matching TRBD1 (5 bases). Per germline, CDR1 LGHNA and CDR2 YNFKEQ. The CDR3 loop spans 16 amino acids. Trimming cost V 3 bases and J 6 bases, with 20 bases left between them. The CDR3 protein is CASSHPGGERSNGYTF. The DNA for the CDR3 is TGTGCCAGCAGCCACCCCGGGGGGGAGAGGTCGAATGGCTACACCTTC.

This clone occurred once. The chain employs TRBV21-1 and TRBJ2-5; the table names TRBD1, a call not compared with the DNA. TRBV21-1 is an annotated pseudogene. The CDR3 is 15 residues long. Here the CDR3 DNA reads TGTGCCAGCAGCATGGGAGACAGGTTCCAAGAGACCCAGTACTTC. It specifies CASSMGDRFQETQYF.

The count of this clone is one. V is TRBV6-5 and J is TRBJ1-2, with D maybe TRBD1 (6 bases). The CDR3 contains 14 residues. V lost 2 bases and J 4 bases, leaving 11 bases between the germline ends. Germline V lookup: CDR1 MNHEY, CDR2 SVGAGI. CDR3: CASSYGGLPYGYTF. In DNA, the CDR3 is TGTGCCAGCAGTTACGGGGGGCTCCCCTATGGCTACACCTTC.

The chain joins TRBV7-9 to TRBJ2-5; D is possibly TRBD1 or TRBD2 (6 bases each). CDR3 length: 17 residues. Per the germline V gene, CDR1 is SEHNR and CDR2 is FQNEAQ (reference sequence). Trimming pared 1 base from V and 4 bases from J, leaving 19 bases between. DNA for the CDR3: TGTGCCAGCAGCTTAGTCAGTGGAGGGGGGCGGACAGAGACCCAGTACTTC. Amino acids: CASSLVSGGGRTETQYF.

This chain connects TRBV10-3 to TRBJ2-7, with 15 bases lining up with TRBD2. With 4 bases clipped from V and 5 bases from J, the junction kept 9 bases outside the gene matches. This CDR3 region has 17 residues. Looked up from germline, CDR1 is ENHRY and CDR2 is SYGVKD. CDR3 coding DNA: TGTGCCATCAGTGCCCTCGGGACTAGCGGGGGGCGGAACGAGCAGTACTTC. Protein sequence: CAISALGTSGGRNEQYF.

The V gene is TRBV2, the J gene TRBJ1-3; D ambiguous. Deletions cut 0 bases from V and 0 bases from J, with 9 bases between. CDR1 is SNHLY, CDR2 FYNNEI, per germline. This CDR3 contains 16 residues. CDR3 DNA sequence: TGTGCCAGCAGTGAAGCGCCGCCAGGCTCTGGAAACACCATATATTTT. Its protein product is CASSEAPPGSGNTIYF.

This chain links TRBV27 with TRBJ2-7; the D is unclear. V was trimmed by 4 bases and J by 3 bases, leaving 13 bases between them. Germline V gene data show CDR1 as MNHEY and CDR2 as SMNVEV (reference sequence). The CDR3 is 14 amino acids. The CDR3 DNA reads TGTGCCAGCAGTTCCTTGTCACCGATCTACGAGCAGTACTTC. It yields the protein CASSSLSPIYEQYF.

The rearrangement uses TRBV7-2 and TRBJ1-1, with TRBD1 as a possible D gene (5 bases). Germline V gene sequence: CDR1 SGHTA, CDR2 FQGNSA. The CDR3 is 14 residues long. Trimming removed 1 base from V and 1 base from J, with 7 bases in between. CDR3 residues: CASSLDQGNTEAFF. The CDR3 nucleotides read TGTGCCAGCAGCTTAGACCAGGGGAACACTGAAGCTTTCTTT.

This chain links TRBV3-1 (or the pseudogene TRBV3-2) with TRBJ1-2; possible D gene TRBD1, 5 bases. Trimming stripped 6 bases from V and 1 base from J, with 6 bases between. The CDR3 length is 12 residues. Germline V gene lookup returns CDR1 LGHDT and CDR2 YNNKEL (reference sequence). CDR3 DNA: TGTGCCAGCAGGGACATTAACTATGGCTACACCTTC. It encodes CASRDINYGYTF.

The V call is TRBV27, the J call TRBJ2-7; possible D gene TRBD1, 6 bases. Germline V gene lookup returns CDR1 MNHEY and CDR2 SMNVEV (reference sequence). The CDR3 sequence is 11 residues long. The V end was cut by 7 bases, the J end by 7 bases, with 11 bases between. CDR3 protein: CASKTGREQYF. CDR3 bases: TGTGCCAGCAAAACAGGGCGTGAGCAGTACTTC.

The chain recombines TRBV9 with TRBJ2-2; the D gene is possibly TRBD2 (7 bases). Germline V gene sequence: CDR1 SGDLS, CDR2 YYNGEE. The CDR3 covers 16 residues. V shed 3 bases and J shed 3 bases, with 15 bases lying between them. DNA for the CDR3: TGTGCCAGCAGCGCTACAGGGAGGGGGGACACCGGGGAGCTGTTTTTT. It specifies CASSATGRGDTGELFF.

J is TRBJ1-4 and V is TRBV2, with D possibly TRBD1 on 5 matching bases. This CDR3 spans 14 amino acids. The V and J ends lost 3 bases and 12 bases respectively, with 17 bases between them. Germline loops: CDR1 SNHLY, CDR2 FYNNEI. The CDR3 region is CASSDNGQGGELFF. DNA of the CDR3: TGTGCCAGCAGTGATAATGGGCAGGGCGGGGAACTGTTTTTT.

The chain recombines TRBV7-2 with TRBJ1-2, with D unclear. CDR1 SGHTA and CDR2 FQGNSA come from the germline V gene. Trimming stripped 10 bases from V and 8 bases from J, with 14 bases between. The CDR3 sequence is 11 residues long. This chain's CDR3 is CAIGPPGGYTF. The CDR3 DNA is TGTGCCATCGGCCCACCTGGAGGCTACACCTTC.

The CDR3 sequence: CASSPRSSGDTDTQYF. The CDR3 DNA reads TGTGCCAGCAGCCCCAGGTCGTCGGGGGACACAGATACGCAGTATTTT. The chain recombines TRBV21-1 with TRBJ2-3; the table's D gene call, TRBD2, was not cross checked with the DNA. TRBV21-1 is annotated as a pseudogene. This CDR3 is built from 16 residues.

This clone has only one observation. The chain couples TRBV11-2 to TRBJ2-7; a possible D gene is TRBD2 (5 bases). V shed 5 bases and J shed 4 bases, with 9 bases lying between them. Germline values: CDR1 SGHAT, CDR2 FQNNGV. CDR3 length: 12 residues. The CDR3 region is CASSRGVYEQYF. The DNA for the CDR3 is TGTGCCAGCAGCCGGGGAGTTTACGAGCAGTACTTC.

The genes are TRBV19 and TRBJ1-2, with D unresolved. V was clipped by 8 bases and J by 4 bases, with 17 bases between them. This CDR3 spans 14 amino acids. Germline CDR1 LNHDA, CDR2 SQIVND (reference sequence). The DNA of the CDR3 is TGTGCCAGTGGAGGGCCCTCCAACTTCTATGGCTACACCTTC. The encoded protein is CASGGPSNFYGYTF. Based on the CDR3 plus reference TRBV19 and TRBJ1-2, the full variable domain is DGGITQSPKYLFRKEGQNVTLSCEQNLNHDAMYWYRQDPGQGLRLIYYSQIVNDFQKGDIAEGYSVSREKKESFPLTVTSAQKNPTAFYLCASGGPSNFYGYTFGSGTRLTVV.

The V call is TRBV28, the J call TRBJ1-1; the D gene is possibly TRBD1 (5 bases). V lost 8 bases and J lost 7, with 17 bases in between. The CDR3 totals 13 residues. CDR1 MDHEN and CDR2 SYDVKM come from the germline V gene. This CDR3 reads CASREEGRGEAFF. CDR3 DNA sequence: TGTGCCAGCCGTGAAGAGGGGAGAGGTGAAGCTTTCTTT.

A few counts support this clone. The chain uses TRBV3-1 (or the pseudogene TRBV3-2) and TRBJ1-1; D might be TRBD1 (5 bases). The V gene lost 7 bases and the J gene lost 3 bases, with 9 bases spanning the gap. The CDR3 has 12 residues. Germline V gene lookup returns CDR1 LGHDT and CDR2 YNNKEL (reference sequence). The CDR3 region is CASNRGDTEAFF. The CDR3 DNA reads TGTGCCAGCAACCGGGGGGACACTGAAGCTTTCTTT.

The gene calls are TRBV3-1 (or the pseudogene TRBV3-2) and TRBJ2-1; D call uncertain. V gave up 2 bases and J gave up 5 bases, with 22 bases separating them. Germline V gene data show CDR1 as LGHDT and CDR2 as YNNKEL (reference sequence). CDR3 length: 18 amino acids. As DNA, the CDR3 is TGTGCCAGCAGCCAACCTCCATGGACCACTGACGGAAACAATGAGCAGTTCTTC. Its translation is CASSQPPWTTDGNNEQFF.

J is TRBJ1-5 and V is TRBV5-5; D not resolved. The V end was cut by 3 bases, the J end by 5 bases, with 15 bases between. Looked up from germline, CDR1 is SGHKS and CDR2 is YYEKEE (reference sequence). There are 15 residues in the CDR3. CDR3 sequence (DNA): TGTGCCAGCAGCTCCTCGGTCCAGTCCCATCAGCCCCAGCATTTT. Its protein product is CASSSSVQSHQPQHF. The variable domain in full, completed from reference TRBV5-5 and TRBJ1-5, reads DAGVTQSPTHLIKTRGQQVTLRCSPISGHKSVSWYQQVLGQGPQFIFQYYEKEERGRGNFPDRFSARQFPNYSSELNVNALLLGDSALYLCASSSSVQSHQPQHFGDGTRLSIL.

This chain uses TRBV7-7 with TRBJ2-1; 10 nucleotides agree with TRBD1. The CDR3 runs 17 residues. The junction had 10 bases not matched to a gene; V was cut back by 5 bases and J by 3 bases. Germline loops: CDR1 SSHAT, CDR2 FNYEAQ (reference sequence). Written as DNA, the CDR3 is TGTGCCAGCAGCCCAGATCCCGGGACAGGGGTCTACAATGAGCAGTTCTTC. It is translated as CASSPDPGTGVYNEQFF.

For this clone: Additional DNA sequences in this sample encode the identical CDR3. In nucleotides, the CDR3 is TGCGCCAGCAGCTTGGGCGGGGGGGGAGAGACCCAGTACTTC. It encodes CASSLGGGGETQYF. The chain recombines TRBV5-1 with TRBJ2-5; 9 bases line up with TRBD2. The CDR3 loop spans 14 amino acids. The germline CDR1 and CDR2 sequences are SGHRS and YFSETQ. J was trimmed by 4 bases and V by 0 bases; bases with no gene match: 1.